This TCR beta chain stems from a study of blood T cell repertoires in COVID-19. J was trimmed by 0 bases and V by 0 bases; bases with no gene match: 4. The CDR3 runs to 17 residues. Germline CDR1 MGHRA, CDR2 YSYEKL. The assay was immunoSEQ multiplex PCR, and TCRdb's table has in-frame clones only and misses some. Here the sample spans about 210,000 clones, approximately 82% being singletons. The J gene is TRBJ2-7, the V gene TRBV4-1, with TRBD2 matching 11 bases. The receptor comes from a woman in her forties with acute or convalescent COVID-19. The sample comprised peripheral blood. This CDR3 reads CASSQEGLAASSYEQYF. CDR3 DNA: TGCGCCAGCAGCCAAGAGGGACTAGCGGCAAGCTCCTACGAGCAGTACTTC.